A single sample is the source of the 13 T cell receptor beta chains below, sequenced in a study of OX40 agonist ivuxolimab in advanced cancers. Clones were read by immunoSEQ multiplex PCR, and TCRdb kept only the in-frame ones, dropping some. The data show about 60,000 clones, with roughly 84% seen just once and roughly 0.9% held by the top ten. The sample in question was CD4+ or CD8+ T cells sorted from blood, obtained in a trial of the OX40 agonist ivuxolimab. The origin of the receptors is an adult with an advanced solid tumor such as melanoma, head and neck, liver or kidney cancer.

The chain recombines TRBV18 with TRBJ1-6; the D is unclear. The CDR3 extends over 14 amino acids. Germline V gene sequence: CDR1 KGHSH, CDR2 LQKENI. Trimming removed 3 bases from V and 0 bases from J, with 3 bases in between. Written as DNA, the CDR3 is TGTGCCAGCTCACCTAGCTCCTATAATTCACCCCTCCACTTT. It codes for CASSPSSYNSPLHF.

V gene TRBV5-1 combines with J gene TRBJ2-7, with D perhaps matching TRBD1 (7 bases). Germline V gene sequence: CDR1 SGHRS, CDR2 YFSETQ. The CDR3 sequence is 16 residues long. With 0 bases removed from V and 0 bases from J, the gap between germline ends came to 13 bases. CDR3 sequence reads: CASSLVPQGGSYEQYF. The CDR3 DNA reads TGCGCCAGCAGCTTGGTACCCCAGGGGGGCTCCTACGAGCAGTACTTC.

This chain joins TRBV23-1 and TRBJ2-5; D remains ambiguous. TRBV23-1 is labeled an ORF, and its function is uncertain. CDR3 length equals 11 residues. The V and J ends lost 4 bases and 9 bases respectively, with 9 bases between them. This chain's CDR3 is CASSPPRAQYF. CDR3 bases: TGCGCCAGCAGTCCCCCACGGGCCCAGTACTTC.

In its sample, this clone was seen once. The chain combines TRBV6-5 with TRBJ1-1; weak D call: TRBD1 (5 bases). The CDR3 sequence is 15 residues long. The germline V and J ends were trimmed by 6 bases and 1 base, with 15 bases remaining between them. CDR1 MNHEY and CDR2 SVGAGI come from the germline V gene. CDR3 nucleotides: TGTGCCAGCAGGCCGTCAGGGCGGGGGAACACTGAAGCTTTCTTT. It specifies CASRPSGRGNTEAFF.

The chain combines TRBV5-4 with TRBJ2-6, with D maybe TRBD2 (5 bases). V was trimmed by 1 base and J by 10 bases, leaving 15 bases between them. Germline V gene sequence: CDR1 SGHNT, CDR2 YYREEE (reference sequence). This CDR3 comprises 15 residues. The CDR3 region is CASSLFTGRTNVLTF. In nucleotides, the CDR3 is TGTGCCAGCAGCTTGTTTACGGGCAGGACTAACGTCCTGACTTTC.

V and J are TRBV7-9 and TRBJ2-3; TRBD1 aligns across 10 bases. With V trimmed by 5 bases and J by 5 bases, 10 bases remained unmatched. The CDR3 extends over 16 amino acids. Germline V gene lookup returns CDR1 SEHNR and CDR2 FQNEAQ (reference sequence). The CDR3 coding sequence is TGTGCCAGCAGCCCTCAATGGACAGGGGGGCAAGATACGCAGTATTTT. This sequence encodes CASSPQWTGGQDTQYF.

The chain carries TRBV18 and TRBJ2-5; D perhaps matches TRBD1 (7 bases). CDR3 length: 13 residues. The V gene lost 2 bases and the J gene lost 5 bases, with 9 bases spanning the gap. Germline V gives CDR1 KGHSH, CDR2 LQKENI. The CDR3 is CASSPSGGETQYF. CDR3 coding DNA: TGTGCCAGCTCACCATCAGGGGGGGAGACCCAGTACTTC.

This chain links TRBV5-5 with TRBJ2-3, with D possibly matching TRBD1 (6 bases). The length of the CDR3 is 15 residues. Germline CDR1 is SGHKS and CDR2 is YYEKEE (reference sequence). V lost 0 bases, J lost 3 bases, and 11 bases lay in between. CDR3 sequence reads: CASSLANRVTDTQYF. The CDR3 DNA sequence: TGTGCCAGCAGCTTGGCGAACAGGGTAACAGATACGCAGTATTTT.

The chain recombines TRBV6-1 with TRBJ2-2, with unresolved D. The CDR3 length is 15 residues. V was pared by 1 base and J by 7 bases, with 13 bases between. Per the germline V gene, CDR1 is MNHNS and CDR2 is SASEGT. Written as DNA, the CDR3 is TGTGCCAGCAGTGAAGGCCGACAACGAGACGGGGAGCTGTTTTTT. It is translated as CASSEGRQRDGELFF.

The rearrangement links TRBV6-1 to TRBJ1-1; D is possibly TRBD1 (5 bases). The germline gives CDR1 MNHNS, CDR2 SASEGT. The length of the CDR3 is 16 residues. Trimming left V 2 bases short and J 1 base short, with 14 bases between. CDR3 coding DNA: TGTGCCAGCAGTGAAAGTGCAGGAAGGGGGAACACTGAAGCTTTCTTT. Its protein product is CASSESAGRGNTEAFF.

The V gene is TRBV6-5, the J gene TRBJ1-2; 7 positions match TRBD1. CDR3 length: 13 residues. Trimming removed 10 bases from V and 4 bases from J; junction bases left unmatched: 9. Germline V gene lookup returns CDR1 MNHEY and CDR2 SVGAGI. The CDR3 loop is CATRGRTGYGYTF. CDR3 nucleotide sequence: TGTGCCACCCGCGGCCGGACAGGCTATGGCTACACCTTC.

V usage is TRBV5-4 and J usage is TRBJ1-1; D is ambiguous. The ends were cut back, 2 bases at V and 2 bases at J, with 7 bases in the middle. The CDR3 is 13 residues long. Per germline, CDR1 SGHNT and CDR2 YYREEE (reference sequence). CDR3 loop: CASSFGFNTEAFF. CDR3 DNA: TGTGCCAGCAGCTTCGGCTTCAACACTGAAGCTTTCTTT.

The chain uses TRBV9 and TRBJ2-2; the D is unclear. Germline V gene lookup returns CDR1 SGDLS and CDR2 YYNGEE. Trimming cost V 3 bases and J 1 base, with 4 bases left between them. CDR3 length: 13 residues. The CDR3 loop reads CASSAENTGELFF. CDR3 bases: TGTGCCAGCAGCGCGGAGAACACCGGGGAGCTGTTTTTT. The complete variable domain, with remaining parts taken from reference TRBV9 and TRBJ2-2, reads DSGVTQTPKHLITATGQRVTLRCSPRSGDLSVYWYQQSLDQGLQFLIQYYNGEERAKGNILERFSAQQFPDLHSELNLSSLELGDSALYFCASSAENTGELFFGEGSRLTVL.